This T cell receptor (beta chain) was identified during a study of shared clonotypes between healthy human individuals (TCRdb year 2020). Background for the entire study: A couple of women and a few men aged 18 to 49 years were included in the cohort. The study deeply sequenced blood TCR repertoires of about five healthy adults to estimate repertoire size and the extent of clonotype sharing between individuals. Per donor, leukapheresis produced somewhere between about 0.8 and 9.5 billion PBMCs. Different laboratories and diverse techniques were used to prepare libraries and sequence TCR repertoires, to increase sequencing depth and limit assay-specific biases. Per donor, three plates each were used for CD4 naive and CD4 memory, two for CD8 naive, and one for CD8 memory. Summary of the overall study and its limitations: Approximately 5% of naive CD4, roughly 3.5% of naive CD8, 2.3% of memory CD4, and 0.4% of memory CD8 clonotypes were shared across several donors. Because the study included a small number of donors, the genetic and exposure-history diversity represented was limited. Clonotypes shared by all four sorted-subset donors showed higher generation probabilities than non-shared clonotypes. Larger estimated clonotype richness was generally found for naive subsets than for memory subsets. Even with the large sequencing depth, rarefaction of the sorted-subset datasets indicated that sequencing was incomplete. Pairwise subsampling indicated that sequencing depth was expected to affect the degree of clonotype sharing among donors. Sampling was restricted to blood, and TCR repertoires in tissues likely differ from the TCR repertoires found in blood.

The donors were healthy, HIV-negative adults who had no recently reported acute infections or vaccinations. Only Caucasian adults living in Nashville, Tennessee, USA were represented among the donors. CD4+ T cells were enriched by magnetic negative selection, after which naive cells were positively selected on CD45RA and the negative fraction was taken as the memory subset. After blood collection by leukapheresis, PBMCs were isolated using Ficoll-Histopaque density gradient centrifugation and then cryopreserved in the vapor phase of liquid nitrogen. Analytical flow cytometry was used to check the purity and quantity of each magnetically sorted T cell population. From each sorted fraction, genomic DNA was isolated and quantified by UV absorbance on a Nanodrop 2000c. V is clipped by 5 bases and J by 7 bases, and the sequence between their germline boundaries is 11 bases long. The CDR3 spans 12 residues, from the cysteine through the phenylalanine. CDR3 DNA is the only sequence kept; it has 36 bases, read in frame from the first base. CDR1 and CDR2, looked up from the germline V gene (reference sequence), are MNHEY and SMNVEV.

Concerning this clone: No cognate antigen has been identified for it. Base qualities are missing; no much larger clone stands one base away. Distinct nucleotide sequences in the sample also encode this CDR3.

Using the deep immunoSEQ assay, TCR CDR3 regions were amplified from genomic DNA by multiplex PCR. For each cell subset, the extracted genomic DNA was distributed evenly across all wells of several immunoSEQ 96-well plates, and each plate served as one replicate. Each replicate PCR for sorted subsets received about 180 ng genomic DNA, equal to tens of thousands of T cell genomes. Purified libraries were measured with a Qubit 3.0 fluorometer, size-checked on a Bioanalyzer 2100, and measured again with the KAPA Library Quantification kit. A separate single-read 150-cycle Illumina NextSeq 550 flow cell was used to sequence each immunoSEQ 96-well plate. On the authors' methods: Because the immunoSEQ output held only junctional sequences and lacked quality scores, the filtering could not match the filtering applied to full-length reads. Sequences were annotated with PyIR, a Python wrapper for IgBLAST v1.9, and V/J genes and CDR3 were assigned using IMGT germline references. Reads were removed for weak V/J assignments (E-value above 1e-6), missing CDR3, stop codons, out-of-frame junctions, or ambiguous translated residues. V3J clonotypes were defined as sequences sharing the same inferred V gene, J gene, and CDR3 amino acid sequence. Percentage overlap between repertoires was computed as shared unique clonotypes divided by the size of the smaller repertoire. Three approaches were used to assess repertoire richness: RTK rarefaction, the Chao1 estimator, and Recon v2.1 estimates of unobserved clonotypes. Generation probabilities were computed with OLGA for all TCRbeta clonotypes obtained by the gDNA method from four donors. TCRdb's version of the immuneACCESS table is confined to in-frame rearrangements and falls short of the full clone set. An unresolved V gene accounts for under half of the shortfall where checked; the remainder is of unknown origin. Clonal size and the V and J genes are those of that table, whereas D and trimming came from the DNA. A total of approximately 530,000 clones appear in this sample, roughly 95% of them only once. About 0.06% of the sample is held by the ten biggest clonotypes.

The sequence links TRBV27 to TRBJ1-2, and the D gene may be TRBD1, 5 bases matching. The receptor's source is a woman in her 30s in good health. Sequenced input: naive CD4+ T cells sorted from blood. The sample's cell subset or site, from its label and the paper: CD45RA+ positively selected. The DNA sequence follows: TGTGCCAGCAGTCGGGGGACGGGTGGCTACACCTTC. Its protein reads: CASSRGTGGYTF.